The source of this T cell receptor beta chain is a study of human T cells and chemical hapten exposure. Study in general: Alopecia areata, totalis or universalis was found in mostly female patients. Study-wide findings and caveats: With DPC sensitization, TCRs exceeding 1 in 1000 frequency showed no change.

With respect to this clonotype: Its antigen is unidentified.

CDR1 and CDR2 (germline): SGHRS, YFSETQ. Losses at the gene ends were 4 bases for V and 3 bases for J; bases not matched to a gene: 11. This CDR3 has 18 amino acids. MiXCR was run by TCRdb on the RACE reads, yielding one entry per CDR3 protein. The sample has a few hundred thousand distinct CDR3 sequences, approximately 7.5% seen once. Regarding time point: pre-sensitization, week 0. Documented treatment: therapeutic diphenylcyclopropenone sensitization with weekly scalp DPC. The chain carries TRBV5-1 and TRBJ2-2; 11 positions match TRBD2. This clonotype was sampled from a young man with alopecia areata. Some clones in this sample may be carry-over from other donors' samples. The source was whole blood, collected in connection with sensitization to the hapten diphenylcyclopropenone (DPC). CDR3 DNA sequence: TGCGCCAGCAGCGCGTCTAGCGGGGGGCGGATGGACACCGGGGAGCTGTTTTTT. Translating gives CASSASSGGRMDTGELFF.